What follows are 9 T cell receptor beta chains derived from one specimen sequenced in a study of blood T cell repertoires in COVID-19. TCRdb's table, derived via immunoSEQ multiplex PCR, lists solely in-frame clones and lacks some. The data show 390,000 or so clones, about 87% seen once. What was sequenced was PBMCs or T cells enriched from blood (not recorded which). These receptors were collected from a woman between 45 and 65 years old who had recovered from COVID-19.

The rearrangement joins TRBV7-2 to TRBJ1-4, with D uncertain. The CDR3 runs 15 residues. Germline CDR1 reads SGHTA; CDR2 reads FQGNSA. V lost 2 bases and J lost 3, with 10 bases in between. The CDR3 DNA reads TGTGCCAGCAGCTTACTCCAGCAGGCTAATGAAAAACTGTTTTTT. Translating gives CASSLLQQANEKLFF.

This chain joins TRBV19 and TRBJ1-1; D remains unclear. Trimming cost V 1 base and J 0 bases, with 9 bases left between them. The germline V gene has CDR1 LNHDA and CDR2 SQIVND (reference sequence). CDR3 length: 15 amino acids. The CDR3 DNA reads TGTGCCAGTAGTATAGGTAACCAGGTGAACACTGAAGCTTTCTTT. Protein product: CASSIGNQVNTEAFF.

This chain uses TRBV13 with TRBJ1-1, with 12 bases aligning to TRBD1. Germline V gene sequence: CDR1 PRHDT, CDR2 FYEKMQ (reference sequence). With V trimmed by 4 bases and J by 4 bases, 4 bases remained unmatched. The CDR3 is 15 residues long. The CDR3 spells CASSSGQGAVTEAFF. CDR3 nucleotide sequence: TGTGCCAGCAGCTCGGGACAGGGGGCCGTCACTGAAGCTTTCTTT.

The chain links TRBV28 to TRBJ2-1, with 14 bases aligning to TRBD2. CDR3 length: 17 residues. The trim removed 4 bases at V and 4 bases at J, leaving 6 bases unmatched. From germline, CDR1 is MDHEN and CDR2 SYDVKM. CDR3 in DNA: TGTGCCAGCAGTTCCAGGACTAGCGGGGGGATGTACAATGAGCAGTTCTTC. Amino acids: CASSSRTSGGMYNEQFF.

The gene calls are TRBV7-3 and TRBJ2-5; TRBD2 is a possible D gene (7 bases). CDR1 and CDR2 (germline): SGHTA, FQGTGA. The CDR3 extends over 15 amino acids. V dropped 5 bases and J dropped 5 bases, with 18 bases sitting between them. The CDR3 loop is CASSPVGGGPETQYF. The CDR3 nucleotides are TGTGCCAGCAGCCCCGTTGGGGGGGGGCCGGAGACCCAGTACTTC.

The chain uses TRBV19 and TRBJ1-5; 8 bases line up with TRBD1. The CDR3 sequence is 14 residues long. CDR1 and CDR2 from the germline V gene are LNHDA and SQIVND (reference sequence). V lost 8 bases to trimming and J lost 5 bases; unmatched junction nucleotides: 8. The CDR3 reads CASLPGTGDQPQHF. As DNA, the CDR3 is TGTGCCAGTCTCCCCGGGACAGGAGATCAGCCCCAGCATTTT. Full variable domain (rest looked up from reference TRBV19 and TRBJ1-5): DGGITQSPKYLFRKEGQNVTLSCEQNLNHDAMYWYRQDPGQGLRLIYYSQIVNDFQKGDIAEGYSVSREKKESFPLTVTSAQKNPTAFYLCASLPGTGDQPQHFGDGTRLSIL.

This chain links TRBV29-1 with TRBJ1-1; 9 bases are shared with TRBD1. This CDR3 comprises 14 residues. Germline CDR1 reads SQVTM; CDR2 reads ANQGSEA. Trimming took 2 bases from V and 5 from J; bases not matched to a gene: 6. CDR3 DNA sequence: TGCAGCGTTGAATACAGGGGGCTCGGGACTGAAGCTTTCTTT. Translating gives CSVEYRGLGTEAFF.

This chain connects TRBV9 to TRBJ1-2; tentative D call: TRBD1 (5 bases). This CDR3 contains 13 residues. In germline, CDR1 is SGDLS, CDR2 YYNGEE. The V end was cut by 3 bases, the J end by 4 bases, with 10 bases between. The CDR3 bases are TGTGCCAGCAGCGCGACAGCGCTCTATGGCTACACCTTC. As protein: CASSATALYGYTF.

This clone was observed a few times. In DNA, the CDR3 is TGTGCCACCAGTGATTTCAGGGGCGAGCAGTACTTC. This gives the protein CATSDFRGEQYF. The chain has TRBV24-1 and TRBJ2-7, with a weak D call TRBD1 (6 bases). V lost 1 base, J lost 6 bases, and 6 bases lay in between. This CDR3 has 12 amino acids. The germline CDR1 and CDR2 sequences are KGHDR and SFDVKD.